This T cell receptor (beta chain) was captured in a study of blood T cell repertoires in COVID-19. About the research overall: Sites in the United States, Italy and Spain provided acute and convalescent COVID-19 samples. The analysed material was cDNA or gDNA that came from T cells, B-cell-depleted T cells, or PBMCs.

In the original workflow: Reference gene primer amplification gave nucleated cell count estimates. The table came from immunoSEQ multiplex PCR; TCRdb's copy has only in-frame clones and leaves some out. That table is the source of V, J and clone size, and D and trimming were worked out from the DNA. This table holds about 150,000 clones, about 80% found once. Patients at the Seattle site were enrolled during active infection and followed longitudinally. The sample comprised peripheral blood. This TCR was sampled from an older woman with COVID-19, enrolled during active disease.

The CDR3 coding sequence is TGTGCCAGCAGTGCTGAAGTCCCAGGCGGGGGGGCCGAGACCCAGTACTTC. It yields the protein CASSAEVPGGGAETQYF. The chain employs TRBV2 and TRBJ2-5; 9 positions agree with TRBD2. Germline values: CDR1 SNHLY, CDR2 FYNNEI. This CDR3 contains 17 residues. V was pared by 4 bases and J by 5 bases, with 14 bases of the junction left unmatched.